Shown below are 32 T cell receptor beta chains from a single sample sequenced in a study of blood T cell repertoires in COVID-19. Sequencing used immunoSEQ multiplex PCR; TCRdb keeps in-frame clones, though not all of them. In the table there are roughly 120,000 clones, approximately 92% of which are singletons. Sequenced input: peripheral blood. These receptors were collected from a man aged 65 to 85 with active or convalescent COVID-19.

This chain links TRBV28 with TRBJ1-3, with no clear D. CDR3 length equals 13 residues. Deletions cut 0 bases from V and 8 bases from J, with 8 bases between. Germline CDR1 reads MDHEN; CDR2 reads SYDVKM. The CDR3 is CASSLWVPDTIYF. CDR3 sequence (DNA): TGTGCCAGCAGTTTATGGGTGCCGGACACCATATATTTT. The variable domain in full, with the rest retrieved from reference TRBV28 and TRBJ1-3, is DVKVTQSSRYLVKRTGEKVFLECVQDMDHENMFWYRQDPGLGLRLIYFSYDVKMKEKGDIPEGYSVSREKKERFSLILESASTNQTSMYLCASSLWVPDTIYFGEGSWLTVV.

As regards this clone: The sample carries other DNA sequences with the same CDR3. The chain couples TRBV18 to TRBJ2-7, with 10 bases aligning to TRBD1. Germline values: CDR1 KGHSH, CDR2 LQKENI. The CDR3 is made up of 14 amino acids. Germline trimming cut 3 bases from V and 5 bases from J; bases unmatched to any gene: 4. CDR3 residues: CASSPGQGSHEQYF. CDR3 in DNA: TGTGCCAGCTCACCGGGACAGGGGAGCCACGAGCAGTACTTC.

Of note for this clone: An end of the junction does not agree with germline; a read error may underlie this. The J gene is TRBJ2-5, the V gene TRBV7-7; 13 bases agree with TRBD2. Germline V gene lookup returns CDR1 SSHAT and CDR2 FNYEAQ (reference sequence). This CDR3 region has 16 residues. CDR3 DNA: TGTGCTAGCAGCCCGGGACTAGCGGGACCTTCGGAGACCCAGTACTTC. Amino acids: CASSPGLAGPSETQYF.

The rearrangement joins TRBV7-2 to TRBJ2-1; 10 bases match TRBD2. The CDR3 runs 18 residues. CDR1 is SGHTA and CDR2 is FQGNSA in the germline V gene. The ends lost 0 bases at V and 6 bases at J; junction bases unmatched: 11. The CDR3 reads CASSLATGSGRALNEQFF. The CDR3 nucleotides read TGTGCCAGCAGCTTAGCCACAGGGAGCGGGAGGGCCCTCAATGAGCAGTTCTTC.

The chain carries TRBV27 and TRBJ1-5; a weak D match, TRBD1 (5 bases). The germline V gene has CDR1 MNHEY and CDR2 SMNVEV (reference sequence). The CDR3 contains 16 residues. V was cut by 2 bases and J by 0 bases, with 11 bases left in between. As DNA, the CDR3 is TGTGCCAGCAGTTTAAGGGGCCTCTATAGCAATCAGCCCCAGCATTTT. Translating gives CASSLRGLYSNQPQHF.

The rearrangement links TRBV28 to TRBJ1-1; 9 bases line up with TRBD1. The CDR3 has 14 residues. Trimming cost V 5 bases and J 4 bases; bases outside gene matches: 5. Looked up from germline, CDR1 is MDHEN and CDR2 is SYDVKM. This chain's CDR3 is CASSLDRGGTEAFF. The CDR3 DNA follows: TGTGCCAGCAGTCTGGACAGGGGTGGCACTGAAGCTTTCTTT.

This clone was recorded a few times. The V call is TRBV6-5, the J call TRBJ1-5; TRBD1 might be the D (6 bases). Trimming cost V 6 bases and J 6 bases, with 15 bases left between them. Germline CDR1 MNHEY, CDR2 SVGAGI. This CDR3 is built from 14 residues. The CDR3 sequence is CASSQTGPGQPQHF. The CDR3 nucleotides read TGTGCCAGCAGCCAAACAGGGCCGGGTCAGCCCCAGCATTTT.

This chain uses TRBV4-1 with TRBJ2-5, with D perhaps TRBD1 (5 bases). The CDR3 loop spans 12 amino acids. Trimming shortened V by 7 bases and J by 1 base, and 7 bases separated the two germline ends. Germline lookup yields CDR1 MGHRA and CDR2 YSYEKL. Here the CDR3 reads CASKGFQETQYF. The CDR3 region has the DNA TGCGCCAGCAAGGGGTTCCAAGAGACCCAGTACTTC.

This rearrangement joins TRBV14 to TRBJ2-7; 15 bases are a match to TRBD2. The junction had 18 bases not matched to a gene; V was cut back by 3 bases and J by 6 bases. Germline CDR1 and CDR2: SGHDN and FVKESK. The length of the CDR3 is 20 residues. The chain's CDR3 is CASSHPPQWGLAGGRGEQYF. DNA for the CDR3: TGTGCCAGCAGCCACCCACCCCAGTGGGGACTAGCGGGAGGCCGGGGCGAGCAGTACTTC.

This clone was seen a few times. The CDR3 coding sequence is TGTGCCAGCAGTGACCCGGACAGGAGTAATTCACCCCTCCACTTT. It encodes CASSDPDRSNSPLHF. The genes are TRBV27 and TRBJ1-6; 7 bases are shared with TRBD1. V lost 5 bases, J lost 6 bases, and 7 bases stayed unmatched. The CDR3 sequence is 15 residues long. The germline CDR1 and CDR2 sequences are MNHEY and SMNVEV (reference sequence).

The V call is TRBV27, the J call TRBJ1-5; 7 bases fit TRBD1. The junction had 11 bases not matched to a gene; V was cut back by 6 bases and J by 9 bases. CDR3 length: 14 residues. Germline CDR1 MNHEY, CDR2 SMNVEV (reference sequence). The CDR3 DNA sequence: TGTGCCAGCAGAGAAGACAGTAACAGGGGGCCCCAGCATTTT. As protein: CASREDSNRGPQHF.

The CDR3 reads CARSSGTGGELFF. The DNA of the CDR3 is TGTGCCAGGTCTAGCGGGACCGGCGGGGAGCTGTTTTTT. The V call is TRBV5-4, the J call TRBJ2-2; 9 bases match TRBD2. CDR1 SGHNT and CDR2 YYREEE come from the germline V gene (reference sequence). Trimming took 8 bases from V and 7 from J; bases not matched to a gene: 6. The CDR3 sequence is 13 residues long.

The chain employs TRBV7-8 and TRBJ1-5, with D hard to call. Germline loops: CDR1 SGHVS, CDR2 FQNEAQ. The ends were cut back, 2 bases at V and 2 bases at J, with 10 bases in the middle. This CDR3 spans 15 amino acids. The CDR3 nucleotides are TGTGCCAGCAGCTTACGGGGTCGTGGCAATCAGCCCCAGCATTTT. Amino acid sequence: CASSLRGRGNQPQHF.

V is TRBV15 and J is TRBJ2-3; 7 nucleotides line up with TRBD1. Germline CDR1 reads LNHNV; CDR2 reads YYDKDF (reference sequence). The V and J ends lost 4 bases and 4 bases, in that order; junction bases with no gene match: 11. This CDR3 region has 16 residues. The CDR3 is CATSIEGQLGPDTQYF. CDR3 DNA sequence: TGTGCCACCAGCATCGAGGGACAGCTAGGACCAGATACGCAGTATTTT. Supplemented by reference TRBV15 and TRBJ2-3, the full variable domain reads DAMVIQNPRYQVTQFGKPVTLSCSQTLNHNVMYWYQQKSSQAPKLLFHYYDKDFNNEADTPDNFQSRRPNTSFCFLDIRSPGLGDTAMYLCATSIEGQLGPDTQYFGPGTRLTVL.

The chain has TRBV5-1 and TRBJ2-3; 9 bases align to TRBD1. Germline trimming cut 4 bases from V and 2 bases from J; bases unmatched to any gene: 5. This CDR3 contains 15 residues. Germline CDR1 is SGHRS and CDR2 is YFSETQ. CDR3 residues: CASSPGTGITDTQYF. CDR3 bases: TGCGCCAGCAGCCCCGGGACAGGGATCACAGATACGCAGTATTTT. Full variable domain (rest looked up from reference TRBV5-1 and TRBJ2-3): KAGVTQTPRYLIKTRGQQVTLSCSPISGHRSVSWYQQTPGQGLQFLFEYFSETQRNKGNFPGRFSGRQFSNSRSEMNVSTLELGDSALYLCASSPGTGITDTQYFGPGTRLTVL.

The chain has TRBV1 and TRBJ2-7; the D call in the table, TRBD2, was not verified against the DNA. TRBV1 is a pseudogene locus. The CDR3 totals 16 residues. CDR3 coding DNA: TGCACCAGCAGCCAAGTGAGTAGCGGGGGTAGCTACGAGCAGTACTTC. Translated: CTSSQVSSGGSYEQYF.

The chain is built from TRBV5-4 and TRBJ2-1; no reliable D call. The V gene lost 0 bases and the J gene lost 7 bases, with 5 bases spanning the gap. This CDR3 region has 12 residues. CDR1 and CDR2 (germline): SGHNT, YYREEE (reference sequence). CDR3 region: CASSLGPNEQFF. The CDR3, as DNA: TGTGCCAGCAGCTTGGGTCCTAATGAGCAGTTCTTC.

The rearrangement joins TRBV10-1 to TRBJ2-2; TRBD1 matches 8 bases. The CDR3 runs to 14 residues. J lost 3 bases, V lost 5 bases, and 2 bases had no gene match. The germline V gene encodes CDR1 WNHNN and CDR2 SYGVQD (reference sequence). CDR3 nucleotides: TGCGCCAGCAGTTCAGGGGGCGACACCGGGGAGCTGTTTTTT. Amino acid sequence: CASSSGGDTGELFF.

The V gene is TRBV15, the J gene TRBJ1-2; no firm D call. The CDR3 has 14 residues. Germline CDR1 is LNHNV and CDR2 is YYDKDF (reference sequence). V was pared by 3 bases and J by 1 base, with 9 bases between. CDR3 bases: TGTGCCACCAGCAGCAAGGCGGGTAACTATGGCTACACCTTC. The encoded protein is CATSSKAGNYGYTF. Full variable domain (remainder filled in from reference TRBV15 and TRBJ1-2): DAMVIQNPRYQVTQFGKPVTLSCSQTLNHNVMYWYQQKSSQAPKLLFHYYDKDFNNEADTPDNFQSRRPNTSFCFLDIRSPGLGDTAMYLCATSSKAGNYGYTFGSGTRLTVV.

The rearrangement links TRBV28 to TRBJ1-5; 8 bases map to TRBD1. The V segment lost 9 bases and the J segment 7 bases; nucleotides outside the gene matches: 20. Germline values: CDR1 MDHEN, CDR2 SYDVKM. CDR3 length equals 17 residues. This chain's CDR3 is CASYSGDAGGGVQPQHF. CDR3 bases: TGTGCCAGTTACTCAGGAGACGCAGGGGGCGGAGTCCAGCCCCAGCATTTT. Full variable domain (missing parts from reference TRBV28 and TRBJ1-5): DVKVTQSSRYLVKRTGEKVFLECVQDMDHENMFWYRQDPGLGLRLIYFSYDVKMKEKGDIPEGYSVSREKKERFSLILESASTNQTSMYLCASYSGDAGGGVQPQHFGDGTRLSIL.

V is TRBV2 and J is TRBJ1-5; D is unclear. Trimming took off 5 bases at V and 1 base at J, with 9 bases between the two ends. Germline V gene sequence: CDR1 SNHLY, CDR2 FYNNEI. This CDR3 has 14 amino acids. The CDR3 nucleotides read TGTGCCAGCAGTCAGGCGTCGAGCAATCAGCCCCAGCATTTT. This gives the protein CASSQASSNQPQHF.

The V call is TRBV6-6, the J call TRBJ2-1; TRBD1 agrees at 7 bases. Trimming took 8 bases from V and 9 from J; bases not matched to a gene: 4. The germline V gene encodes CDR1 MNHNY and CDR2 SVGAGI (reference sequence). The CDR3 sequence is 11 residues long. As DNA, the CDR3 is TGTGCCAGCGGTCAGGGGGTTGAGCAGTTCTTC. Amino acid sequence: CASGQGVEQFF.

J is TRBJ1-5 and V is TRBV19; D is uncertain. Trimming stripped 7 bases from V and 3 bases from J, with 16 bases between. The CDR3 spans 15 residues. CDR1 LNHDA and CDR2 SQIVND come from the germline V gene (reference sequence). The CDR3 sequence: CASKGGLESNQPQHF. Written as DNA, the CDR3 is TGTGCCAGTAAAGGCGGCCTCGAGTCCAATCAGCCCCAGCATTTT.

The chain links TRBV27 to TRBJ2-2, with a possible D match to TRBD2 (6 bases). Germline-derived CDR1 and CDR2 are MNHEY and SMNVEV (reference sequence). V was shortened by 3 bases and J by 3 bases, with 14 bases between the two germline ends. The CDR3 loop spans 16 amino acids. The CDR3 DNA sequence: TGTGCCAGCAGTTTTGTGGGGGGTGCGGACACCGGGGAGCTGTTTTTT. Translation gives CASSFVGGADTGELFF.

This chain links TRBV3-1 (or the pseudogene TRBV3-2) with TRBJ2-7; 10 bases align to TRBD2. The V segment lost 2 bases and the J segment 2 bases; nucleotides outside the gene matches: 0. CDR3 length: 14 amino acids. CDR1 is LGHDT and CDR2 is YNNKEL in the germline V gene (reference sequence). CDR3 protein: CASSQLAGAYEQYF. The CDR3 nucleotides are TGTGCCAGCAGCCAACTAGCGGGGGCCTACGAGCAGTACTTC.

V and J are TRBV24-1 and TRBJ2-1; D is perhaps TRBD2 (6 bases). CDR3 length: 13 residues. V shed 9 bases and J shed 3 bases, with 11 bases lying between them. CDR1 is KGHDR and CDR2 is SFDVKD in the germline V gene. CDR3 sequence reads: CATSGVHYNEQFF. CDR3 nucleotide sequence: TGTGCCACCTCGGGGGTCCACTACAATGAGCAGTTCTTC.

J is TRBJ2-7 and V is TRBV3-1 (or the pseudogene TRBV3-2), with D possibly matching TRBD2 (5 bases). The length of the CDR3 is 16 residues. Germline-derived CDR1 and CDR2 are LGHDT and YNNKEL (reference sequence). The V gene lost 0 bases and the J gene lost 3 bases, with 15 bases spanning the gap. CDR3 coding DNA: TGTGCCAGCAGCCAAGATCTTAGTAAGCGGTTCTACGAGCAGTACTTC. Amino acids: CASSQDLSKRFYEQYF.

The chain recombines TRBV19 with TRBJ1-1; tentative D call: TRBD1 (5 bases). The CDR3 length is 16 residues. The V end was cut by 4 bases, the J end by 0 bases, with 15 bases between. CDR1 is LNHDA and CDR2 is SQIVND in the germline V gene (reference sequence). CDR3 region: CASSSYGRDLNTEAFF. The CDR3 region has the DNA TGTGCCAGTAGTAGTTATGGGCGGGACCTGAACACTGAAGCTTTCTTT.

V gene TRBV28 combines with J gene TRBJ2-1; 11 bases map to TRBD2. The V gene's germline CDR1 is MDHEN and CDR2 SYDVKM. This CDR3 is built from 15 residues. With V trimmed by 5 bases and J by 9 bases, 9 bases remained unmatched. Written as DNA, the CDR3 is TGTGCCAGCAGTCCCCCGACTAGCGGGAAGCGTGAGCAGTTCTTC. Translated, it gives CASSPPTSGKREQFF.

This chain uses TRBV5-4 with TRBJ2-2; 12 nucleotides match TRBD1. Germline V gene data show CDR1 as SGHNT and CDR2 as YYREEE (reference sequence). Trimming took 2 bases from V and 6 from J; bases not matched to a gene: 5. The CDR3 consists of 16 residues. The chain's CDR3 is CASSFGTGGRSGELFF. The CDR3 DNA reads TGTGCCAGCAGCTTCGGGACAGGGGGCAGATCCGGGGAGCTGTTTTTT.

The chain couples TRBV6-5 to TRBJ2-5; tentative D call: TRBD2 (5 bases). Trimming cost V 5 bases and J 5 bases, with 18 bases left between them. Germline CDR1 and CDR2: MNHEY and SVGAGI. The CDR3 consists of 15 residues. DNA for the CDR3: TGTGCCAGCAGTCAAAATACTAGATCCGAGGAGACCCAGTACTTC. Translation gives CASSQNTRSEETQYF.

This clone has only one observation. This chain connects TRBV12-3 or TRBV12-4 to TRBJ2-7; D is perhaps TRBD1 (6 bases). The CDR3 covers 13 residues. V was clipped by 6 bases and J by 3 bases, with 12 bases between them. The CDR3 DNA follows: TGTGCCAGCAGCCCGACCAGGGGCTACGAGCAGTACTTC. Amino acids: CASSPTRGYEQYF.